The TCR beta chain under discussion was sequenced for a study of T-cell reconstitution after alpha-beta-depleted transplantation in children listed by TCRdb under 2016. Background for the entire study: The study quantitatively tracked T-cell immune reconstitution after TCRalphabeta/CD19-depleted allogeneic hematopoietic cell transplantation in children using TCR repertoire profiling.

The treatment or condition label on this specimen signifies: allogeneic hematopoietic cell transplantation with graft depleted of TCRalphabeta T cells and CD19 B cells. The children who served as transplant recipients had been given grafts of TCRalphabeta/CD19-depleted allogeneic hematopoietic cells. Broad study findings and their caveats: Hyperexpanded clone frequencies declined over subsequent months; after one year, T-cell counts and TCRbeta diversity were mostly attributed to newly produced T cells. In some patients, high TCRbeta diversity at day 60 was attributed to recipient T cells and intrathymic progenitors that had survived conditioning. About two months after transplant, the apparently early recovery of alphabetaT-cell counts reportedly depended on just several hundred clones that had expanded rapidly and came from non-depleted graft cells.

Library construction relied on PCR. The reads were generated on an Illumina HiSeq 2500. TCR library preparation used molecular barcoding, with unique molecular identifiers applied to normalize quantification of the TCRbeta repertoire. Using fastp at Q25 and MiXCR, TCRdb reprocessed the public reads and kept productive beta chains. All rows with the same CDR3 protein become a single entry with the most common DNA and genes. This sample gives about 580,000 distinct CDR3 sequences in total; 20% to 25% of them show up just once. The ten largest clones take up 13% to 15% of the sample. Trimming removed 6 bases from V and 1 base from J, leaving 9 bases between the germline ends. Spanning cysteine to phenylalanine, the CDR3 consists of 14 amino acids. Only CDR3 DNA is held: 42 bases, read in frame from base 1. The germline V gene yields MDHEN for CDR1 and SYDVKM for CDR2. Comments on this clonotype: Its antigen has not been determined. No base qualities exist here, and no much larger clone lies one base off it.

This TCR came from a boy under two years old who had a stem cell transplant for acute myeloid leukemia, so the T cells may come from the graft donor. The sample here was PBMCs, mostly from graft donor cells, taken 360 days after TCRalphabeta/CD19-depleted stem cell transplant. This chain is built from TRBV28 and TRBJ2-2, with a tentative D gene TRBD2 over 6 matching bases. The CDR3 reads CASRRDLNTGELFF. The DNA sequence is as follows: TGTGCCAGCAGACGGGACTTGAACACCGGGGAGCTGTTTTTT.